The T cell receptor beta chain under discussion was sequenced for a study of shared clonotypes between healthy human individuals. Naive-designated CD8 cells lacked CD45RO, were positively enriched for CCR7, and omitted terminally differentiated effector memory CD45RA+ cells. Germline V gene data show CDR1 as LGHNA and CDR2 as YSLEER. V shed 1 base and J 5 bases; nucleotides not matched to a gene: 4. CDR3 length equals 15 residues. The method was immunoSEQ multiplex PCR; TCRdb's version includes in-frame clones alone and lacks a portion of them. This table has 1.5 million to 2.5 million clones, over 85% appearing once.

The clonotype originates from a man in his late teens or twenties in good health. Sequencing was done on a sample of naive CD8+ T cells sorted from blood. The chain carries TRBV4-3 and TRBJ2-2; 7 nucleotides line up with TRBD2. CDR3 region: CASSQGGRGTGELFF. The CDR3 nucleotides read TGCGCCAGCAGCCAAGGCGGGAGAGGAACCGGGGAGCTGTTTTTT.